This T cell receptor beta chain stems from a study of post-analysis software for immune sequencing data. Study in general: Included courses were relapsing-remitting and secondary progressive multiple sclerosis; progressive-relapsing multiple sclerosis was also included. Overall study findings and caveats: Compared with controls, patients had more of five or six TRBV segments, including TRBV5-6, TRBV5-1 and TRBV20-1. Among multiple sclerosis patients, normalized Chao1 diversity was significantly below that of controls. Samples from one preparation batch, clustered by F measure, grouped strongly together.

This clonotype was found a few times. What it binds is unknown. cDNA libraries for TCR beta contained unique molecular identifiers. The authors obtained 500,000 or so cDNA molecules from approximately 0.91 to 9.4 million T cells. MiXCR, run by TCRdb on the PCR reads, gives a single entry per CDR3 protein. The sample includes about half a million distinct CDR3 sequences, over 35% seen only once; the top ten take 9.5% to 13%. This CDR3 comprises 15 residues. Trimming cost V 5 bases and J 2 bases, with 14 bases left between them. This sequence joins TRBV12-3 or TRBV12-4 and TRBJ2-3, with D perhaps matching TRBD1 (5 bases). Sample: blood. This clonotype originated in a girl aged 10 to 17 with multiple sclerosis. Written as DNA, the CDR3 is TGTGCCAGCAGTATCGACAGTTACCCCACAGATACGCAGTATTTT. Amino acid sequence: CASSIDSYPTDTQYF.